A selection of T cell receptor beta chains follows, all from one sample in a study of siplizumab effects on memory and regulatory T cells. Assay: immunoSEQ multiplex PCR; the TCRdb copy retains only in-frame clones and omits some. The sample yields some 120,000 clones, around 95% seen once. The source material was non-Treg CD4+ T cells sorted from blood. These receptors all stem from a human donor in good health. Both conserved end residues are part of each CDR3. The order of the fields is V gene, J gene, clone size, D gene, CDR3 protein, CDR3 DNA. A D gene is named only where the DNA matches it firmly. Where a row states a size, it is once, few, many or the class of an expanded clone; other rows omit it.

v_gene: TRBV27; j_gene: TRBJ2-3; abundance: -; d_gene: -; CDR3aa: CASSPGLRTDTQYF; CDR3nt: TGTGCCAGCAGCCCAGGACTACGCACAGATACGCAGTATTTT
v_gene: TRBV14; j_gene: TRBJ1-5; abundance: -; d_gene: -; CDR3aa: CASSQGGWQPQHF; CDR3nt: TGTGCCAGCAGCCAAGGCGGTTGGCAGCCCCAGCATTTT
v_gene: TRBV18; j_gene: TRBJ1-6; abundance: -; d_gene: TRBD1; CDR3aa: CASSRLGQGYNSPLHF; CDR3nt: TGTGCCAGCTCACGATTGGGACAGGGCTATAATTCACCCCTCCACTTT
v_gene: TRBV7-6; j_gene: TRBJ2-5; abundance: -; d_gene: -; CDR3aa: CASSWDIYQETQYF; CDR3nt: TGTGCCAGCAGCTGGGACATCTACCAAGAGACCCAGTACTTC
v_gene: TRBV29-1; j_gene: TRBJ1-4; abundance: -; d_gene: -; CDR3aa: CSARLLAGDEKLFF; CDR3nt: TGCAGCGCCCGCTTACTGGCAGGGGATGAAAAACTGTTTTTT
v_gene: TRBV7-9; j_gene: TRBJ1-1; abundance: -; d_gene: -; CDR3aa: CASSPAAEAFF; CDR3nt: TGTGCCAGCAGCCCCGCAGCTGAAGCTTTCTTT
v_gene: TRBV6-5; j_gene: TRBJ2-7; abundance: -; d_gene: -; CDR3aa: CASRQPAGWVYEQYF; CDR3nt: TGTGCCAGCAGACAACCCGCGGGCTGGGTCTACGAGCAGTACTTC
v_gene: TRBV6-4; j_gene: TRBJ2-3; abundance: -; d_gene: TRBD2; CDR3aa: CASRAAGGSTDTQYF; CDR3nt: TGTGCCAGCAGAGCAGCGGGGGGAAGCACAGATACGCAGTATTTT
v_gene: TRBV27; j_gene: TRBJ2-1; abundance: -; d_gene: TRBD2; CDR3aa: CASSLRAGGPEFF; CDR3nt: TGTGCCAGCAGTTTAAGAGCGGGGGGGCCGGAGTTCTTC
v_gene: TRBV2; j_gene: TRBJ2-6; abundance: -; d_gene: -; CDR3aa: CASSEVGGLVSGANVLTF; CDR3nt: TGTGCCAGCAGTGAGGTGGGAGGACTGGTCTCTGGGGCCAACGTCCTGACTTTC
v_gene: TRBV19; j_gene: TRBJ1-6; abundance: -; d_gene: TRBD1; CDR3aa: CASSAPGQSNSPLHF; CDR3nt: TGTGCCAGTAGTGCCCCGGGACAGTCAAATTCACCCCTCCACTTT
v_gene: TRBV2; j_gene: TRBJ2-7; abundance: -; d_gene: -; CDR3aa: CASIRGAKSEQYF; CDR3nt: TGTGCCAGCATCCGGGGAGCAAAAAGCGAGCAGTACTTC
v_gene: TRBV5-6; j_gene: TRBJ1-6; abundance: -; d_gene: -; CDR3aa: CASSLVSGTVNSPLHF; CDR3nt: TGTGCCAGCAGCTTGGTGTCTGGGACGGTTAATTCACCCCTCCACTTT
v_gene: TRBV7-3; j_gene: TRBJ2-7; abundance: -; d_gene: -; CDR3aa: CASSSPPPAQQYF; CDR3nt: TGTGCCAGCAGCTCCCCCCCTCCCGCTCAGCAGTACTTC
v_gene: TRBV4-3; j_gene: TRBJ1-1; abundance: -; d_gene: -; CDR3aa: CASSQDPRTHTEAFF; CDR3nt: TGCGCCAGCAGCCAAGATCCAAGGACACACACTGAAGCTTTCTTT
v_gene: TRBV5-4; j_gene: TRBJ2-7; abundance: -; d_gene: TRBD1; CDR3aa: CASSPAGQGVYEQYF; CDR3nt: TGTGCCAGCAGCCCGGCGGGACAGGGGGTGTACGAGCAGTACTTC
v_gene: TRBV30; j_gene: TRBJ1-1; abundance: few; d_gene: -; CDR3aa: CAWSVGGSTEAFF; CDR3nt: TGTGCCTGGAGTGTGGGGGGCTCCACTGAAGCTTTCTTT
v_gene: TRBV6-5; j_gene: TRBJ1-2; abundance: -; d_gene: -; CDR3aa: CASSYPPRDYGYTF; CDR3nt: TGTGCCAGCAGTTACCCACCCAGGGACTATGGCTACACCTTC
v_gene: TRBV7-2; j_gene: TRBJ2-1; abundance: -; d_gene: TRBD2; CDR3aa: CASSRPGLAGANEQFF; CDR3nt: TGTGCCAGCAGTCGCCCGGGACTAGCGGGGGCAAATGAGCAGTTCTTC
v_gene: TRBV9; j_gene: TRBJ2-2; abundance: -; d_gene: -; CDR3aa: CASSVTWQTNTGELFF; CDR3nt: TGTGCCAGCAGCGTAACGTGGCAGACAAACACCGGGGAGCTGTTTTTT
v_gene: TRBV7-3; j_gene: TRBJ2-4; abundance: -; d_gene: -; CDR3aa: CASSLGVVGIQYF; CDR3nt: TGTGCCAGCAGCTTGGGGGTAGTTGGCATTCAGTACTTC
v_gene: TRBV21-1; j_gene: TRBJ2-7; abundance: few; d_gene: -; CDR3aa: CASSTDRYEQYF; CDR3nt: TGTGCCAGCAGCACCGACCGCTACGAGCAGTACTTC
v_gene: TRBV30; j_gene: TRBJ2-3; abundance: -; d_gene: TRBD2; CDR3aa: CAWSVGLAGSTDTQYF; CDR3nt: TGTGCCTGGAGTGTGGGACTAGCGGGGAGCACAGATACGCAGTATTTT
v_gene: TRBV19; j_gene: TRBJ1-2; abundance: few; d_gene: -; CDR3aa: CASENIRGKNYGYTF; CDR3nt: TGTGCCAGTGAGAATATAAGAGGAAAGAACTATGGCTACACCTTC
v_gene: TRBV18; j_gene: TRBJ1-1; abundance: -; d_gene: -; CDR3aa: CASSPLNGAYEAFF; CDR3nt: TGTGCCAGCTCACCCTTGAATGGGGCCTATGAAGCTTTCTTT
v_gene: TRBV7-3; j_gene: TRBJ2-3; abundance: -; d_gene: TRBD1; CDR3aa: CASSSDRDRAGTQYF; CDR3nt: TGTGCCAGCAGCTCTGACCGGGACAGGGCGGGGACGCAGTATTTT
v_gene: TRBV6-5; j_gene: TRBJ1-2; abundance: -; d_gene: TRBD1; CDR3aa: CASRGYGTGGYTF; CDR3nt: TGTGCCAGCAGGGGTTATGGGACAGGTGGCTACACCTTC
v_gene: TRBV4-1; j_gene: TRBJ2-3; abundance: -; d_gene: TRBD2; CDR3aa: CASSQVGLATDTQYF; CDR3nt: TGCGCCAGCAGCCAAGTTGGACTAGCGACAGATACGCAGTATTTT
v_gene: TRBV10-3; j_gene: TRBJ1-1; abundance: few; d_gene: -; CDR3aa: CAISEGMNTEAFF; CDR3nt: TGTGCCATCAGTGAGGGGATGAACACTGAAGCTTTCTTT
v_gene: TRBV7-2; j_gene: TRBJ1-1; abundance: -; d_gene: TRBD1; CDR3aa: CASSPRTGWGETEAFF; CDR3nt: TGTGCCAGCAGCCCTCGGACAGGCTGGGGAGAGACTGAAGCTTTCTTT
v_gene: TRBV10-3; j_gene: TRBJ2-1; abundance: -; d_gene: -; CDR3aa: CAISLNRVLPYNEQFF; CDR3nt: TGTGCCATCAGCCTTAACAGGGTTTTACCTTACAATGAGCAGTTCTTC
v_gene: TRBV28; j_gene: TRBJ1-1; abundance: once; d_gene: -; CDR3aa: CASRGMLGAILGTEAFF; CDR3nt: TGTGCCAGCAGGGGCATGTTGGGTGCGATTTTAGGGACTGAAGCTTTCTTT
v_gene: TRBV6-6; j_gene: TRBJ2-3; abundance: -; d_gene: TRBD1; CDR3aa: CASTHTGVTDTQYF; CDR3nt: TGTGCCAGCACCCATACAGGGGTCACAGATACGCAGTATTTT
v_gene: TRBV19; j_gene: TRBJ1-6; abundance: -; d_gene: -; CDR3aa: CASSIQRGSGNSPLHF; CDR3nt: TGTGCCAGTAGTATTCAGCGGGGCTCGGGTAATTCACCCCTCCACTTT
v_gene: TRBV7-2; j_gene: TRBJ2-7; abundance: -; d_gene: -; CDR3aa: CASSFQPSGGGDEQYF; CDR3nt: TGTGCCAGCAGCTTCCAGCCTAGCGGAGGGGGCGACGAGCAGTACTTC
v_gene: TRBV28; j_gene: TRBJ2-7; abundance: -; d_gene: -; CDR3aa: CASSQSPTYEQYF; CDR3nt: TGTGCCAGCAGTCAATCCCCGACCTACGAGCAGTACTTC
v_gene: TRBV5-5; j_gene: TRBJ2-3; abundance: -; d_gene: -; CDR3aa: CASRGTWAQYF; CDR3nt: TGTGCCAGCAGGGGCACCTGGGCTCAGTATTTT
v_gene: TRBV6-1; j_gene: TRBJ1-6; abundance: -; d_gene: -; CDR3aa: CASSESMPPLHF; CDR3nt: TGTGCCAGCAGTGAATCTATGCCACCCCTCCACTTT
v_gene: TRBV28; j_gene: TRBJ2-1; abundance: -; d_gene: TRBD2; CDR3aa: CASSGTSGGAWNEQFF; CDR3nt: TGTGCCAGCAGTGGGACTAGCGGGGGGGCTTGGAATGAGCAGTTCTTC
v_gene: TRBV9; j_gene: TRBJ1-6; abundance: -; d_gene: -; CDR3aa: CASSAGPARSPLHF; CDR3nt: TGTGCCAGCAGCGCAGGACCGGCCCGCTCACCCCTCCACTTT
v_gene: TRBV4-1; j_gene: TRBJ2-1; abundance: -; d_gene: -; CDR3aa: CASSQEGASSNEQFF; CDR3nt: TGCGCCAGCAGCCAAGAAGGGGCTAGCTCCAATGAGCAGTTCTTC
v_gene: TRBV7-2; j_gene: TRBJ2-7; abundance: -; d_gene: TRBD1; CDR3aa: CASSSAGQGRYEQYF; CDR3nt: TGTGCCAGCAGCTCCGCCGGACAGGGGCGCTACGAGCAGTACTTC
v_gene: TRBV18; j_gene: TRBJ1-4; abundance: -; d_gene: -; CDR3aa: CASSLSWDGGREKLFF; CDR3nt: TGTGCCAGCTCACTCAGTTGGGACGGGGGAAGAGAAAAACTGTTTTTT
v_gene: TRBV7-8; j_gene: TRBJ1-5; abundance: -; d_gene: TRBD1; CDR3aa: CASSPGGGVSNQPQHF; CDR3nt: TGTGCCAGCAGCCCAGGGGGGGGCGTCAGCAATCAGCCCCAGCATTTT
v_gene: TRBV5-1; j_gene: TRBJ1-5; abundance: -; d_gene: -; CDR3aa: CASSLAGIGNQPQHF; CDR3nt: TGCGCCAGCAGCTTGGCCGGGATCGGCAATCAGCCCCAGCATTTT
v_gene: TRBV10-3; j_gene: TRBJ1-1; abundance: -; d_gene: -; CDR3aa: CAISEPDLKRAFF; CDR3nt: TGTGCCATCAGTGAGCCGGACCTGAAACGAGCTTTCTTT
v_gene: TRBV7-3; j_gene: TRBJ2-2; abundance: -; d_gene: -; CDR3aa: CASSFGGWDTGELFF; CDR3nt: TGTGCCAGCAGCTTTGGGGGCTGGGACACCGGGGAGCTGTTTTTT
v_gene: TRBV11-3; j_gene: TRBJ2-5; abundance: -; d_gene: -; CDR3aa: CASSLKTDVDQYF; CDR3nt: TGTGCCAGCAGCTTAAAAACTGACGTGGACCAGTACTTC
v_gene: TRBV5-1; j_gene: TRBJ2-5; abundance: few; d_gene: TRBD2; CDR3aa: CASSSSSGGPRETQYF; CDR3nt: TGCGCCAGCAGCTCCTCTAGCGGGGGGCCTCGGGAGACCCAGTACTTC
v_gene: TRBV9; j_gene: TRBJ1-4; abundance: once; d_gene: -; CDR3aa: CASSPRGSHNEKLFF; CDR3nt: TGTGCCAGCAGCCCCCGAGGTAGTCATAATGAAAAACTGTTTTTT